This T cell receptor beta chain emerged from a study of OX40 agonist ivuxolimab in advanced cancers. Findings and limits, study-wide: Clonal expansion from baseline to week 6 occurred in both CD4+ and CD8+ T cells.

Profiled with immunoSEQ multiplex PCR; TCRdb holds only in-frame clones, not every one. Among 150,000 to 190,000 clones listed, 94% were seen once. With regard to this clone: Its antigen remains unknown.

This CDR3 spans 15 amino acids. Germline trimming cut 3 bases from V and 7 bases from J; bases unmatched to any gene: 6. Germline CDR1 and CDR2: SGDLS and YYNGEE. The receptor's source is an adult with an advanced solid tumor such as melanoma, head and neck, liver or kidney cancer. This chain joins TRBV9 and TRBJ2-1; TRBD1 agrees at 11 bases. Sequences were derived from CD4+ or CD8+ T cells sorted from blood, sampled in a trial of the OX40 agonist ivuxolimab. The CDR3 spells CASSARDRGWNEQFF. The CDR3 DNA is TGTGCCAGCAGCGCCCGGGACAGGGGGTGGAATGAGCAGTTCTTC.